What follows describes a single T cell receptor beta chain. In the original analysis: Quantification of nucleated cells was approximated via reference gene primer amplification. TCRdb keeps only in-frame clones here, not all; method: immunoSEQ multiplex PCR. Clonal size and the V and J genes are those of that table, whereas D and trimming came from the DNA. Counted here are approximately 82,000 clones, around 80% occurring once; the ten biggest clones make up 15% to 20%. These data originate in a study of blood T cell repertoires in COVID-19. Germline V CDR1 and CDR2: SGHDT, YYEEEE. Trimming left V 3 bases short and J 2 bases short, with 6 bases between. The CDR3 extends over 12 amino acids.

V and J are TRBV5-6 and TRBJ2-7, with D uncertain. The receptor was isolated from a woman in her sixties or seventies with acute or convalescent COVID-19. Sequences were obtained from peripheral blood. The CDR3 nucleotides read TGTGCCAGCAGCTCCCCCACCTACGAGCAGTACTTC. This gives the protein CASSSPTYEQYF.